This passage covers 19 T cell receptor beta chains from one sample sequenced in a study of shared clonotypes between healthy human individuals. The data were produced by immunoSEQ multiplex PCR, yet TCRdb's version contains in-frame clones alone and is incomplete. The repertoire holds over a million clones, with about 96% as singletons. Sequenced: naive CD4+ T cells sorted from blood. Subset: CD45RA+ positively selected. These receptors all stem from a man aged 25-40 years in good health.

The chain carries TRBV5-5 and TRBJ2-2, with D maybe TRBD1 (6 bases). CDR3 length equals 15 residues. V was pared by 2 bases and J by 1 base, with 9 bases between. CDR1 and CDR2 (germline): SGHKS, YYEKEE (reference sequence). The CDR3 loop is CASSLMTGNTGELFF. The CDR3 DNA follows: TGTGCCAGCAGCTTAATGACAGGGAACACCGGGGAGCTGTTTTTT.

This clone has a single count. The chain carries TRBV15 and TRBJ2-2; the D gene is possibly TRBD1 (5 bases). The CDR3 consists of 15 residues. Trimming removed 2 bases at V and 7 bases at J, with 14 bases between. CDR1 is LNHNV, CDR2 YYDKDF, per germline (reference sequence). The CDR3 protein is CATSRYQGTGGELFF. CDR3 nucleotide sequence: TGTGCCACCAGCAGATATCAGGGCACGGGCGGGGAGCTGTTTTTT.

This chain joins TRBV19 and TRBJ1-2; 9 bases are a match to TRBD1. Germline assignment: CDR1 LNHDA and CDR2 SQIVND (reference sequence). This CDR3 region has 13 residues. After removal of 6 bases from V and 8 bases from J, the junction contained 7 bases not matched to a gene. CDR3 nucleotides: TGTGCCAGTAGGCAACAGGGGGCAGGCGGCTACACCTTC. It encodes CASRQQGAGGYTF.

Here the CDR3 reads CASSVAGSGYGYTF. DNA for the CDR3: TGCGCCAGCAGCGTTGCAGGGTCCGGCTATGGCTACACCTTC. The chain carries TRBV5-1 and TRBJ1-2; D is perhaps TRBD1 (5 bases). CDR3 size: 14 residues. The V end was cut by 4 bases, the J end by 4 bases, with 14 bases between. Germline V gives CDR1 SGHRS, CDR2 YFSETQ.

The CDR3 coding sequence is TGCAGCGTAGGTCTATGGATTGCTGACGAGCAGTTCTTC. Translated: CSVGLWIADEQFF. The V call is TRBV29-1, the J call TRBJ2-1; D is uncertain. Per germline, CDR1 SQVTM and CDR2 ANQGSEA. The CDR3 is 13 amino acids. Deletions cut 6 bases from V and 10 bases from J, with 19 bases between.

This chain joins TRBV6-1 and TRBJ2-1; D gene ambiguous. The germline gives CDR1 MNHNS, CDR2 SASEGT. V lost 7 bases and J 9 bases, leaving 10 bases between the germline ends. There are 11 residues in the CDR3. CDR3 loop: CASTVRSEQFF. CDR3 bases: TGTGCCAGCACGGTCCGCAGTGAGCAGTTCTTC.

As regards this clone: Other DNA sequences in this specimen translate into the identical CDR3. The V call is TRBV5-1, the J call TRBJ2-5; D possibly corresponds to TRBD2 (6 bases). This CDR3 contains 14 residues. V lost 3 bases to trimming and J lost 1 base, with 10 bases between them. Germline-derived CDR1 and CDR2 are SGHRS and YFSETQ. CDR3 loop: CASSWGTGQETQYF. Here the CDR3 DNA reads TGCGCCAGCAGCTGGGGGACTGGCCAAGAGACCCAGTACTTC.

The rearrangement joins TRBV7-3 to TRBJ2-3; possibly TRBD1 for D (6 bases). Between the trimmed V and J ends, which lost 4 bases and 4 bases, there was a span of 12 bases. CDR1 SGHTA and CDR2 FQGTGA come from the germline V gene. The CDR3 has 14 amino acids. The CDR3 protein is CASSSQGPADTQYF. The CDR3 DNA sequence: TGTGCCAGCAGCTCCCAGGGGCCGGCAGATACGCAGTATTTT.

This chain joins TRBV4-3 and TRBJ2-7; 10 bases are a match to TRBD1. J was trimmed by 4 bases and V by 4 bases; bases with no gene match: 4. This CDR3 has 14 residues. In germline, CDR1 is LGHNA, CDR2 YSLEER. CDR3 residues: CASSPDRGRYEQYF. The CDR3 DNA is TGCGCCAGCAGCCCGGACAGGGGGAGGTACGAGCAGTACTTC.

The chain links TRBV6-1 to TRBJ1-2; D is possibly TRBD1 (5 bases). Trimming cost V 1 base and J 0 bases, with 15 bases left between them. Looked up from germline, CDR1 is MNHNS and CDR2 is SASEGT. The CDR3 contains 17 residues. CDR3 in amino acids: CASSEGGRARANYGYTF. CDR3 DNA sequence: TGTGCCAGCAGTGAAGGTGGCAGGGCACGGGCTAACTATGGCTACACCTTC.

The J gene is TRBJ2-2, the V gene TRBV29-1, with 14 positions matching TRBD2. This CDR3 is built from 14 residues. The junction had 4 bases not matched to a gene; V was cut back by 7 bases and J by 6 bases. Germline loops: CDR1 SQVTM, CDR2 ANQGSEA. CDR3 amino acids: CSAGGLAGAGELFF. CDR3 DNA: TGCAGCGCCGGGGGACTAGCGGGAGCCGGGGAGCTGTTTTTT.

In nucleotides, the CDR3 is TGTGCCAGCAGTTACTCCTCGTCTGGCTCTGGAAACACCATATATTTT. Protein: CASSYSSSGSGNTIYF. V gene TRBV6-6 combines with J gene TRBJ1-3, with D hard to call. V was cut by 0 bases and J by 0 bases, with 9 bases left in between. The CDR3 covers 16 residues. Germline CDR1 is MNHNY and CDR2 is SVGAGI (reference sequence).

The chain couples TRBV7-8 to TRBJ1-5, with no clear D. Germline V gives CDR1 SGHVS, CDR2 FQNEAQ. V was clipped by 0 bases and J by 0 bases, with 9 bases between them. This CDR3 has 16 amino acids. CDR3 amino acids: CASSLADRGSNQPQHF. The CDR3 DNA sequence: TGTGCCAGCAGCTTAGCGGATAGAGGTAGCAATCAGCCCCAGCATTTT.

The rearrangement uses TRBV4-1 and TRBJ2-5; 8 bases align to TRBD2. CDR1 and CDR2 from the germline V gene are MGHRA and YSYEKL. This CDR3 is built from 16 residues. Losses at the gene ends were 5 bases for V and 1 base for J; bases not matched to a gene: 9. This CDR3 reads CASSFRLALTQETQYF. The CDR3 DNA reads TGCGCCAGCAGCTTCCGACTAGCGCTAACCCAAGAGACCCAGTACTTC.

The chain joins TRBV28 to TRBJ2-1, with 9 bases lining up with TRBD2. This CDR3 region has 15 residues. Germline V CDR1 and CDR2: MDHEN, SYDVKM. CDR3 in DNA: TGTGTAGTGCTAGCGGGAAAAGGAGGCTACAATGAGCAGTTCTTC. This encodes CVVLAGKGGYNEQFF.

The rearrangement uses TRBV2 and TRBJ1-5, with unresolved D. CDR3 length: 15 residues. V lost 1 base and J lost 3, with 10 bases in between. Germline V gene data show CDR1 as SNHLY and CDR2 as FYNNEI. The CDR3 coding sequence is TGTGCCAGCAGTGAAGGAGGGAGGGACAATCAGCCCCAGCATTTT. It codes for CASSEGGRDNQPQHF.

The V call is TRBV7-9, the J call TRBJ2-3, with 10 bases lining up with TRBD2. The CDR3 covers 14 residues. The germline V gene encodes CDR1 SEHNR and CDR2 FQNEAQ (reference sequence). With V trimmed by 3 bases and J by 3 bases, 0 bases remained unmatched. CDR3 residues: CASSFSGRTDTQYF. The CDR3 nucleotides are TGTGCCAGCAGCTTTAGCGGGAGGACAGATACGCAGTATTTT.

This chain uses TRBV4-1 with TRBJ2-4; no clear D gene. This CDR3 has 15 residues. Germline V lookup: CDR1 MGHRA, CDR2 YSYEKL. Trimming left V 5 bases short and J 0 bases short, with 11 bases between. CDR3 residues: CASSKLQLAKNIQYF. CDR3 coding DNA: TGCGCCAGCAGCAAACTACAGCTAGCCAAAAACATTCAGTACTTC.

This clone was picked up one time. CDR3 nucleotide sequence: TGTGCCAGCAGCCGATTTGGACAGGGTGGTGAGCAGTTCTTC. As protein: CASSRFGQGGEQFF. This chain connects TRBV6-4 to TRBJ2-1; 8 positions match TRBD1. With 6 bases clipped from V and 9 bases from J, the junction kept 10 bases outside the gene matches. This CDR3 spans 14 amino acids. Looked up from germline, CDR1 is MRHNA and CDR2 is SNTAGT.